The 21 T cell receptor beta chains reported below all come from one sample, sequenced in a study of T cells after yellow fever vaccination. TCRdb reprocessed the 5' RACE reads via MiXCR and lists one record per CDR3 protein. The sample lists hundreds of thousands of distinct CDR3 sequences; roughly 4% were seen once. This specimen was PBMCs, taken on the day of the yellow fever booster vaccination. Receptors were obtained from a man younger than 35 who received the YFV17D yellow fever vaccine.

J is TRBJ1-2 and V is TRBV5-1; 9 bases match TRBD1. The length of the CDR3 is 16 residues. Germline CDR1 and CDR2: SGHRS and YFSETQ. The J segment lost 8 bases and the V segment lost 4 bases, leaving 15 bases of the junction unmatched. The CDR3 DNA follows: TGCGCCAGCAGCCCGTTACCGGGACAGGGAGCAGGAGGCTACACCTTC. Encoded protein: CASSPLPGQGAGGYTF.

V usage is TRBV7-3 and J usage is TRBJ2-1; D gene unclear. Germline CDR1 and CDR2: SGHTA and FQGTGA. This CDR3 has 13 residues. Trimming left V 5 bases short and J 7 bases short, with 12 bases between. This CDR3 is CASSRDWGNEQFF. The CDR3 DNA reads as TGTGCCAGCAGCCGTGACTGGGGAAATGAGCAGTTCTTC.

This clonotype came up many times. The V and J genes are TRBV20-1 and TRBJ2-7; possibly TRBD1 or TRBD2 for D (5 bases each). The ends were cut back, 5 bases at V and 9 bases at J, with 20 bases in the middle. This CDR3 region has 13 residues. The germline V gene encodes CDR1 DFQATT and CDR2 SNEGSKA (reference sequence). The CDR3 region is CSAQKPGRQGQYF. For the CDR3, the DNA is TGCAGTGCTCAGAAACCGGGACGGCAAGGGCAGTACTTC.

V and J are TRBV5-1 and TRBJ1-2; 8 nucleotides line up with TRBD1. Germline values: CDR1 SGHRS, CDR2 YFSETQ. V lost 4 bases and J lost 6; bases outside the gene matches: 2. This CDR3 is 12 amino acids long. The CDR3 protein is CASSVQGDGYTF. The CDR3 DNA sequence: TGCGCCAGCAGCGTACAGGGGGATGGCTACACCTTC.

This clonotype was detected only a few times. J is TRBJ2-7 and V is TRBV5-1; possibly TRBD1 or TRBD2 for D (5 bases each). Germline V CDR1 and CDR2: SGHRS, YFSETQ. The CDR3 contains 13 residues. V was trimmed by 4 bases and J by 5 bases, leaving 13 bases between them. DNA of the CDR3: TGCGCCAGCAGCCCTCCACTGGGGGACGAGCAGTACTTC. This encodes CASSPPLGDEQYF.

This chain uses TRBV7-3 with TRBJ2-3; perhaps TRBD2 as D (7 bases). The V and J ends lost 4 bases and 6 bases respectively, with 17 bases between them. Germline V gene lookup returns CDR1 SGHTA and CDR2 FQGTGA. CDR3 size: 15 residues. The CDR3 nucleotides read TGTGCCAGCAGCTCGAAAGGGGGGGCCGCGGATACGCAGTATTTT. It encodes CASSSKGGAADTQYF.

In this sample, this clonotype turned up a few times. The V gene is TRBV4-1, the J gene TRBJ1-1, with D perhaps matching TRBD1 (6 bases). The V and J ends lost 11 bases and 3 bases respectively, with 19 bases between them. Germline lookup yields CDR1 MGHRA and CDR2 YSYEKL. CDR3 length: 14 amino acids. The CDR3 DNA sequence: TGCGCCTCCAAAGGGGGGGAAGGAGACACTGAAGCTTTCTTT. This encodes CASKGGEGDTEAFF.

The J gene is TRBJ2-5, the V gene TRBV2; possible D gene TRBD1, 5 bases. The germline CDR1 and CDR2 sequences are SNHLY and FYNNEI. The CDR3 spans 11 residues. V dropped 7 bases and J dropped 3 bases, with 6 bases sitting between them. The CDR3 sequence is CASTREETQYF. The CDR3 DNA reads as TGTGCCAGCACCAGGGAAGAGACCCAGTACTTC. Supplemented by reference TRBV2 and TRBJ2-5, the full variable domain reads EPEVTQTPSHQVTQMGQEVILRCVPISNHLYFYWYRQILGQKVEFLVSFYNNEISEKSEIFDDQFSVERPDGSNFTLKIRSTKLEDSAMYFCASTREETQYFGPGTRLLVL.

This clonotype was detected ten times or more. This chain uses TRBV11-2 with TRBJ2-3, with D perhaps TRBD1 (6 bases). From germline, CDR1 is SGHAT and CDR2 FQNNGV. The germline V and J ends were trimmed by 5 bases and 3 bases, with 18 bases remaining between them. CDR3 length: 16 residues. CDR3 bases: TGTGCCAGCAGCCCACCGGACAGTTCCGCGACAGATACGCAGTATTTT. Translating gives CASSPPDSSATDTQYF.

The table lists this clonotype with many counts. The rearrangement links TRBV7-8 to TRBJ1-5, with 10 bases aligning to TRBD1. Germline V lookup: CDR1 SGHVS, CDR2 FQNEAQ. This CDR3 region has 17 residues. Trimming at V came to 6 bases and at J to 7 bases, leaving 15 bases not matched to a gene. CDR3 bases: TGTGCCAGCAGTTTCCGGGACAGGGGAAAAGGGGAACAGCCCCAGCATTTT. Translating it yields CASSFRDRGKGEQPQHF.

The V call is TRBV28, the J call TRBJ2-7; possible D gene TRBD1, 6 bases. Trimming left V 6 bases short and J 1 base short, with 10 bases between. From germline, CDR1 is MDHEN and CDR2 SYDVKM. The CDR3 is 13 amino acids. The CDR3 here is CASRSGQSYEQYV. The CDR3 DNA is TGTGCCAGCAGGTCCGGACAGTCCTACGAGCAGTACGTC.

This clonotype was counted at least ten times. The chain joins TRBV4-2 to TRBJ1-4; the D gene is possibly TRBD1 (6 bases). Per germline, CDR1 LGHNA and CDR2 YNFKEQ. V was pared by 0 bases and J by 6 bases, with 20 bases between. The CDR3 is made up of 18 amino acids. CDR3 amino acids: CASSQDPGQIEVYEKLFF. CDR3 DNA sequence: TGTGCCAGCAGCCAAGATCCTGGACAGATCGAGGTTTATGAAAAACTGTTTTTT.

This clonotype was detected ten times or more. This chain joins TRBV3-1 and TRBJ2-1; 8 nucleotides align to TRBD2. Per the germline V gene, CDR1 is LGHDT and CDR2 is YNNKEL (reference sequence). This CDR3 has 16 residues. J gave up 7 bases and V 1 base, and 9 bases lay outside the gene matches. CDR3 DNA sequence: TGTGCCAGCAGCCAAGGGCTGGCGGGGGGCTTTAATGAGCAGTTCTTC. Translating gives CASSQGLAGGFNEQFF.

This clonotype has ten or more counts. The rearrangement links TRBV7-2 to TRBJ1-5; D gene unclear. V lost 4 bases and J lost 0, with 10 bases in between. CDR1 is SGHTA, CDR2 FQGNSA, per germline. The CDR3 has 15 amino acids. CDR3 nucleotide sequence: TGTGCCAGCAGCTCCCGACGGATTAGCAATCAGCCCCAGCATTTT. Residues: CASSSRRISNQPQHF.

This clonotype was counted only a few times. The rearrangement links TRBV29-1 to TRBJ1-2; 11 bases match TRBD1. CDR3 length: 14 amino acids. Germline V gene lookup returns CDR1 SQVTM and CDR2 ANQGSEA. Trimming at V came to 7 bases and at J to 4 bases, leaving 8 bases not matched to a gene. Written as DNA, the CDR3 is TGCAGCGGTGGGGACAGGGGGTACGGCTATGGCTACACCTTC. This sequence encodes CSGGDRGYGYGYTF.

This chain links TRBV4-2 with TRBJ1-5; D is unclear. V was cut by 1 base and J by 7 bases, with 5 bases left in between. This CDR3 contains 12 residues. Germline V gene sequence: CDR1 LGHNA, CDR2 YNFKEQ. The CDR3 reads CASSQAEQPQHF. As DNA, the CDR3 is TGTGCCAGCAGCCAAGCGGAGCAGCCCCAGCATTTT.

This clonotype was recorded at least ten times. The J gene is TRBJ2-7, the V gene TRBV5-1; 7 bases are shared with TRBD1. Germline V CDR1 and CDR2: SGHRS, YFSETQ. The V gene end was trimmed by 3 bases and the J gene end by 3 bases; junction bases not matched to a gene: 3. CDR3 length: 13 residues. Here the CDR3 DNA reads TGCGCCAGCAGCTACGGGACAGACTACGAGCAGTACGTC. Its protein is CASSYGTDYEQYV.

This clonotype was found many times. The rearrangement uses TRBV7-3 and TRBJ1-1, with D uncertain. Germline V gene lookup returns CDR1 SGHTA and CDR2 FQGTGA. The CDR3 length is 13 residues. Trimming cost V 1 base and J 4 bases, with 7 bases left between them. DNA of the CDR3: TGTGCCAGCAGCTTAATCCAATCCACTGAAGCTTTCTTT. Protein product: CASSLIQSTEAFF.

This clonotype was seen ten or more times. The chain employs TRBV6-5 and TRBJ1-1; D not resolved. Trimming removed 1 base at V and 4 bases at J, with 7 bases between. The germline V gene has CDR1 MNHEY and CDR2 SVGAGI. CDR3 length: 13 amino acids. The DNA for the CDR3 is TGTGCCAGCAGTTACTACCCCCGCACTGAAGCTTTCTTT. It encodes CASSYYPRTEAFF.

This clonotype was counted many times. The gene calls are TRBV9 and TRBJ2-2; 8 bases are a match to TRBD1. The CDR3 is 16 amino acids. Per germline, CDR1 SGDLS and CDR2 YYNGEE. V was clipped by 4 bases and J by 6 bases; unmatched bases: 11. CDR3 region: CASSPGQGQLAGELFF. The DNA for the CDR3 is TGTGCCAGCAGCCCAGGACAGGGTCAATTAGCCGGGGAGCTGTTTTTT. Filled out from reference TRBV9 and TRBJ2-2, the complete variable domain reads DSGVTQTPKHLITATGQRVTLRCSPRSGDLSVYWYQQSLDQGLQFLIQYYNGEERAKGNILERFSAQQFPDLHSELNLSSLELGDSALYFCASSPGQGQLAGELFFGEGSRLTVL.

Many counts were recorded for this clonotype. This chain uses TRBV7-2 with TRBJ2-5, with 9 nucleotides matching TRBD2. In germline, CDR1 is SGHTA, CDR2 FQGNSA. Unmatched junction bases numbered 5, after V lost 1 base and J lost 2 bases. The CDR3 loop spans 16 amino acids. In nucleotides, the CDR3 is TGTGCCAGCAGCTTAGTCAGGCGGGGGGGACAAGAGACCCAGTACTTC. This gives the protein CASSLVRRGGQETQYF.